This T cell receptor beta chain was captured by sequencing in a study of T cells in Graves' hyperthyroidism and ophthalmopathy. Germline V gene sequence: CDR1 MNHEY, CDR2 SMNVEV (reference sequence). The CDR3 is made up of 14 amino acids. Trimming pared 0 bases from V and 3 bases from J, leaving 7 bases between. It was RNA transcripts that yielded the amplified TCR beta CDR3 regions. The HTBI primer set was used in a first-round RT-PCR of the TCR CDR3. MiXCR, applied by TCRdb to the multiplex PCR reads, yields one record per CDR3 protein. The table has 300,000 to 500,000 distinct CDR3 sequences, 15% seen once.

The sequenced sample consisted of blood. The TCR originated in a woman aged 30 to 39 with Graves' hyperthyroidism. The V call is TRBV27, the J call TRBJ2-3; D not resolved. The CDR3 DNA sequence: TGTGCCAGCAGTTTATCTAGGGTAACAGATACGCAGTATTTT. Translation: CASSLSRVTDTQYF.